This T cell receptor beta chain was identified during a study of blood T cell repertoires in COVID-19. Whole-study context: Sources were T cells, B-cell-depleted T cells, or PBMCs; the material itself was cDNA or gDNA.

Original handling: Amplification of reference gene primers provided the estimated nucleated cell counts. Some clones are missing from TCRdb's copy, which holds only in-frame ones; the method was immunoSEQ multiplex PCR. Clone size and the V and J calls come from that table; the DNA yielded D and trimming. The sample yields over 150,000 clones, around 82% seen once. The ends lost 0 bases at V and 6 bases at J; junction bases unmatched: 8. Germline CDR1 and CDR2: LGHDT and YNNKEL (reference sequence). The CDR3 consists of 15 residues. The rearrangement joins TRBV3-1 (or the pseudogene TRBV3-2) to TRBJ2-7, with TRBD2 matching 7 bases. Sequenced input: peripheral blood. The TCR was taken from a woman older than 75 with active or convalescent COVID-19. CDR3 region: CASSQDGRLASEQYF. The DNA of the CDR3 is TGTGCCAGCAGCCAAGATGGACGACTAGCCTCCGAGCAGTACTTC.